The 17 T cell receptor beta chains reported below all come from one sample, sequenced in a study of blood T cells in healthy people across ages. PCR was performed a second time for 7 to 11 cycles using a sample-barcoded 5' primer and a J-beta primer mix. TCRdb re-analysed the 5' RACE reads in MiXCR, keeping a single row per CDR3 protein. The table lists 1.5 million to 2 million distinct CDR3 sequences, 49% of them singletons, with 2% to 2.5% in the top ten. Material for sequencing was blood. Every receptor here comes from a woman aged 40 to 50 in good health.

This chain links TRBV20-1 with TRBJ2-3, with D perhaps matching TRBD2 (5 bases). The CDR3 sequence is 14 residues long. Germline assignment: CDR1 DFQATT and CDR2 SNEGSKA (reference sequence). With 1 base removed from V and 5 bases from J, the gap between germline ends came to 13 bases. The CDR3 coding sequence is TGCAGTGCTAGAGGGACTCCTCCCCTAGATACGCAGTATTTT. This codes for CSARGTPPLDTQYF.

The CDR3 coding sequence is TGTGCCAGCAGCTTGTATATGAACTCGGGACAGTCAAAACTGTTTTTT. Its translation is CASSLYMNSGQSKLFF. This chain uses TRBV5-5 with TRBJ1-4, with TRBD1 matching over 7 bases. The V gene end was trimmed by 1 base and the J gene end by 10 bases; junction bases not matched to a gene: 13. The CDR3 is 16 residues long. Germline V gene data show CDR1 as SGHKS and CDR2 as YYEKEE (reference sequence).

The rearrangement joins TRBV6-2 or TRBV6-3 to TRBJ1-1; possibly TRBD1 for D (5 bases). The CDR3 is made up of 15 amino acids. Germline V gene sequence: CDR1 MNHEY, CDR2 SVGEGT. V lost 6 bases, J lost 1 base, and 15 bases lay in between. The CDR3 region is CASSPQGQGNTEAFF. CDR3 DNA sequence: TGTGCCAGCAGCCCCCAGGGTCAGGGGAACACTGAAGCTTTCTTT.

CDR3 protein: CASSLAGPDQETQYF. In DNA form, the CDR3 reads TGTGCCAGCAGCTTAGCGGGGCCAGACCAAGAGACCCAGTACTTC. The rearrangement uses TRBV7-2 and TRBJ2-5; perhaps TRBD1 as D (5 bases). CDR1 and CDR2 from the germline V gene are SGHTA and FQGNSA. V gave up 0 bases and J gave up 0 bases, with 8 bases separating them. This CDR3 has 15 residues.

The chain is built from TRBV7-2 and TRBJ2-7, with 11 bases lining up with TRBD2. Germline CDR1 reads SGHTA; CDR2 reads FQGNSA. The CDR3 length is 15 residues. V lost 5 bases, J lost 7 bases, and 10 bases stayed unmatched. The CDR3 coding sequence is TGTGCCAGCAGCCTTAGCGGGGGGGCTGTCAATGAGCAGTACTTC. Translated, it gives CASSLSGGAVNEQYF. The entire variable domain, with the rest obtained from reference TRBV7-2 and TRBJ2-7, is as follows: GAGVSQSPSNKVTEKGKDVELRCDPISGHTALYWYRQSLGQGLEFLIYFQGNSAPDKSGLPSDRFSAERTGGSVSTLTIQRTQQEDSAVYLCASSLSGGAVNEQYFGPGTRLTVT.

This clonotype occurred a few times. V and J are TRBV7-9 and TRBJ2-1, with D uncertain. CDR1 SEHNR and CDR2 FQNEAQ come from the germline V gene (reference sequence). V was shortened by 1 base and J by 0 bases, with 13 bases between the two germline ends. This CDR3 region has 17 residues. The CDR3 sequence is CASSLDRGRRSYNEQFF. CDR3 coding DNA: TGTGCCAGCAGCTTAGATCGTGGCAGACGCTCCTACAATGAGCAGTTCTTC.

The chain is built from TRBV18 and TRBJ2-2; maybe TRBD1 (5 bases). The V gene lost 3 bases and the J gene lost 0 bases, with 14 bases spanning the gap. Germline CDR1 and CDR2: KGHSH and LQKENI. The length of the CDR3 is 17 residues. Here the CDR3 reads CASSPLPQGANTGELFF. DNA for the CDR3: TGTGCCAGCTCACCTCTACCCCAGGGCGCGAACACCGGGGAGCTGTTTTTT. The full variable domain, with the rest looked up from reference TRBV18 and TRBJ2-2, is NAGVMQNPRHLVRRRGQEARLRCSPMKGHSHVYWYRQLPEEGLKFMVYLQKENIIDESGMPKERFSAEFPKEGPSILRIQQVVRGDSAAYFCASSPLPQGANTGELFFGEGSRLTVL.

The V and J genes are TRBV29-1 and TRBJ2-7; D is perhaps TRBD1 (5 bases). The CDR3 contains 15 residues. Trimming pared 6 bases from V and 2 bases from J, leaving 20 bases between. Looked up from germline, CDR1 is SQVTM and CDR2 is ANQGSEA. The CDR3 sequence: CSVGHVGVVTYEQYF. The CDR3 DNA is TGCAGCGTGGGGCACGTGGGTGTAGTGACCTACGAGCAGTACTTC.

A few counts support this clonotype. The chain is built from TRBV7-9 and TRBJ2-7, with D possibly TRBD2 on 5 matching bases. Trimming took 5 bases from V and 4 from J, leaving 18 bases between them. Germline V gene data show CDR1 as SEHNR and CDR2 as FQNEAQ (reference sequence). This CDR3 is built from 15 residues. CDR3 in DNA: TGTGCCAGCAGCCACGACCGGGAACCAGGATACGAGCAGTACTTC. Protein product: CASSHDREPGYEQYF.

The rearrangement uses TRBV9 and TRBJ1-2, with D unresolved. The CDR3 spans 15 residues. CDR1 SGDLS and CDR2 YYNGEE come from the germline V gene. Trimming stripped 4 bases from V and 3 bases from J, with 16 bases between. For the CDR3, the DNA is TGTGCCAGCAGCCCCGGCCTTTTCGGGGACTATGGCTACACCTTC. It codes for CASSPGLFGDYGYTF.

This chain connects TRBV27 to TRBJ1-3; D ambiguous. This CDR3 spans 15 amino acids. Germline V gene lookup returns CDR1 MNHEY and CDR2 SMNVEV (reference sequence). V lost 2 bases and J 2 bases, leaving 10 bases between the germline ends. Here the CDR3 DNA reads TGTGCCAGCAGTTTAGTGGGGATGCCTGGAAACACCATATATTTT. Translated: CASSLVGMPGNTIYF.

In this sample, this clonotype turned up a few times. The chain couples TRBV4-2 to TRBJ2-3; the match to TRBD2 covers 12 bases. Germline lookup yields CDR1 LGHNA and CDR2 YNFKEQ. CDR3 length: 16 residues. V lost 3 bases and J lost 4; bases outside the gene matches: 5. This chain's CDR3 is CASSQAGTSGSDTQYF. The CDR3 region has the DNA TGTGCCAGCAGCCAGGCCGGGACTAGCGGGTCAGATACGCAGTATTTT.

This clonotype was observed once. This rearrangement joins TRBV6-1 to TRBJ2-4, with unresolved D. The J call may be in error: the DNA end matches TRBJ2-7 better. Germline lookup yields CDR1 MNHNS and CDR2 SASEGT. The CDR3 has 12 residues. The DNA for the CDR3 is TGTGCCAGCAGCCCGATTACCTACGAGCAGTACTTC. This codes for CASSPITYEQYF.

This chain connects TRBV7-2 to TRBJ2-2; 9 nucleotides line up with TRBD2. V lost 6 bases, J lost 3 bases, and 8 bases stayed unmatched. Germline assignment: CDR1 SGHTA and CDR2 FQGNSA. The CDR3 runs to 16 residues. CDR3 region: CASRPQSGGYTGELFF. The CDR3, as DNA: TGTGCCAGCAGGCCTCAAAGCGGGGGGTACACCGGGGAGCTGTTTTTT.

A word on this clonotype: At one of its ends the junction is not consistent with the germline gene, which may arise from a read error. The chain recombines TRBV15 with TRBJ2-1, with 7 bases matching TRBD1. There are 14 residues in the CDR3. The germline V gene has CDR1 LNHNV and CDR2 YYDKDF (reference sequence). The CDR3 loop reads CATGRLGQYNEQFF. CDR3 bases: TGTGCCACCGGCAGGCTGGGACAGTACAATGAGCAGTTCTTC.

This clonotype has just a few counts. The chain employs TRBV20-1 and TRBJ1-5, with D tentatively TRBD1 (6 bases). CDR3 length: 16 residues. Per germline, CDR1 DFQATT and CDR2 SNEGSKA (reference sequence). V was pared by 6 bases and J by 2 bases, with 20 bases between. CDR3 in DNA: TGCAGTGCCGTCCGACAGGAGAATAGGGGCAATCAGCCCCAGCATTTT. This codes for CSAVRQENRGNQPQHF.

In this sample, this clonotype turned up a few times. The rearrangement links TRBV4-1 to TRBJ2-3; possibly TRBD1 or TRBD2 for D (5 bases each). Trimming stripped 4 bases from V and 6 bases from J, with 14 bases between. The CDR3 runs to 14 residues. In germline, CDR1 is MGHRA, CDR2 YSYEKL. In DNA form, the CDR3 reads TGCGCCAGCAGCCGGGGGACCTTAGAGGATACGCAGTATTTT. Protein: CASSRGTLEDTQYF.